This passage covers 3 T cell receptor beta chains from one sample sequenced in a study of long-term antiretroviral therapy in people with HIV (dated by TCRdb to 2021 to 2024). Sequencing of the TRB variable region was done with the immunoSEQ hsTCRB v3.0 assay at survey level resolution. Drawn from immuneACCESS, this table holds only the in-frame rearrangements with V and J called that TCRdb kept. Clones are partly lost; checked studies trace under half to an unresolved V gene and leave the rest unexplained. For this sample the table gives about 17,000 clones, of which roughly nine tenths were detected only once. The biggest ten clones account for 8.9% of the sample. The specimen comprised unsorted PBMCs, sampled 0.3 years after starting antiretroviral therapy. All receptors derive from a man in his sixties with HIV.

This clone was seen only a few times. V usage is TRBV7-9 and J usage is TRBJ1-2; D uncertain. CDR1 is SEHNR, CDR2 FQNEAQ, per germline (reference sequence). CDR3 length: 14 residues. V gave up 2 bases and J gave up 0 bases, with 7 bases separating them. CDR3 coding DNA: TGTGCCAGCAGCTTAACCGGACCTAACTATGGCTACACCTTC. Residues: CASSLTGPNYGYTF.

The J gene is TRBJ1-5, the V gene TRBV18; 9 bases line up with TRBD1. The germline V gene encodes CDR1 KGHSH and CDR2 LQKENI. Trimming removed 2 bases from V and 4 bases from J; junction bases left unmatched: 6. The length of the CDR3 is 16 residues. The CDR3 region is CASSPIGTGNNQPQHF. CDR3 sequence (DNA): TGTGCCAGCTCACCAATCGGGACAGGGAATAATCAGCCCCAGCATTTT.

The J gene is TRBJ2-7, the V gene TRBV5-5; a possible D gene is TRBD2 (6 bases). Germline loops: CDR1 SGHKS, CDR2 YYEKEE (reference sequence). Trimming removed 5 bases at V and 4 bases at J, with 19 bases between. The CDR3 has 15 amino acids. This chain's CDR3 is CASSRRDQNYYEQYF. The CDR3 DNA reads as TGTGCCAGCAGTCGGCGGGACCAAAATTATTACGAGCAGTACTTC.